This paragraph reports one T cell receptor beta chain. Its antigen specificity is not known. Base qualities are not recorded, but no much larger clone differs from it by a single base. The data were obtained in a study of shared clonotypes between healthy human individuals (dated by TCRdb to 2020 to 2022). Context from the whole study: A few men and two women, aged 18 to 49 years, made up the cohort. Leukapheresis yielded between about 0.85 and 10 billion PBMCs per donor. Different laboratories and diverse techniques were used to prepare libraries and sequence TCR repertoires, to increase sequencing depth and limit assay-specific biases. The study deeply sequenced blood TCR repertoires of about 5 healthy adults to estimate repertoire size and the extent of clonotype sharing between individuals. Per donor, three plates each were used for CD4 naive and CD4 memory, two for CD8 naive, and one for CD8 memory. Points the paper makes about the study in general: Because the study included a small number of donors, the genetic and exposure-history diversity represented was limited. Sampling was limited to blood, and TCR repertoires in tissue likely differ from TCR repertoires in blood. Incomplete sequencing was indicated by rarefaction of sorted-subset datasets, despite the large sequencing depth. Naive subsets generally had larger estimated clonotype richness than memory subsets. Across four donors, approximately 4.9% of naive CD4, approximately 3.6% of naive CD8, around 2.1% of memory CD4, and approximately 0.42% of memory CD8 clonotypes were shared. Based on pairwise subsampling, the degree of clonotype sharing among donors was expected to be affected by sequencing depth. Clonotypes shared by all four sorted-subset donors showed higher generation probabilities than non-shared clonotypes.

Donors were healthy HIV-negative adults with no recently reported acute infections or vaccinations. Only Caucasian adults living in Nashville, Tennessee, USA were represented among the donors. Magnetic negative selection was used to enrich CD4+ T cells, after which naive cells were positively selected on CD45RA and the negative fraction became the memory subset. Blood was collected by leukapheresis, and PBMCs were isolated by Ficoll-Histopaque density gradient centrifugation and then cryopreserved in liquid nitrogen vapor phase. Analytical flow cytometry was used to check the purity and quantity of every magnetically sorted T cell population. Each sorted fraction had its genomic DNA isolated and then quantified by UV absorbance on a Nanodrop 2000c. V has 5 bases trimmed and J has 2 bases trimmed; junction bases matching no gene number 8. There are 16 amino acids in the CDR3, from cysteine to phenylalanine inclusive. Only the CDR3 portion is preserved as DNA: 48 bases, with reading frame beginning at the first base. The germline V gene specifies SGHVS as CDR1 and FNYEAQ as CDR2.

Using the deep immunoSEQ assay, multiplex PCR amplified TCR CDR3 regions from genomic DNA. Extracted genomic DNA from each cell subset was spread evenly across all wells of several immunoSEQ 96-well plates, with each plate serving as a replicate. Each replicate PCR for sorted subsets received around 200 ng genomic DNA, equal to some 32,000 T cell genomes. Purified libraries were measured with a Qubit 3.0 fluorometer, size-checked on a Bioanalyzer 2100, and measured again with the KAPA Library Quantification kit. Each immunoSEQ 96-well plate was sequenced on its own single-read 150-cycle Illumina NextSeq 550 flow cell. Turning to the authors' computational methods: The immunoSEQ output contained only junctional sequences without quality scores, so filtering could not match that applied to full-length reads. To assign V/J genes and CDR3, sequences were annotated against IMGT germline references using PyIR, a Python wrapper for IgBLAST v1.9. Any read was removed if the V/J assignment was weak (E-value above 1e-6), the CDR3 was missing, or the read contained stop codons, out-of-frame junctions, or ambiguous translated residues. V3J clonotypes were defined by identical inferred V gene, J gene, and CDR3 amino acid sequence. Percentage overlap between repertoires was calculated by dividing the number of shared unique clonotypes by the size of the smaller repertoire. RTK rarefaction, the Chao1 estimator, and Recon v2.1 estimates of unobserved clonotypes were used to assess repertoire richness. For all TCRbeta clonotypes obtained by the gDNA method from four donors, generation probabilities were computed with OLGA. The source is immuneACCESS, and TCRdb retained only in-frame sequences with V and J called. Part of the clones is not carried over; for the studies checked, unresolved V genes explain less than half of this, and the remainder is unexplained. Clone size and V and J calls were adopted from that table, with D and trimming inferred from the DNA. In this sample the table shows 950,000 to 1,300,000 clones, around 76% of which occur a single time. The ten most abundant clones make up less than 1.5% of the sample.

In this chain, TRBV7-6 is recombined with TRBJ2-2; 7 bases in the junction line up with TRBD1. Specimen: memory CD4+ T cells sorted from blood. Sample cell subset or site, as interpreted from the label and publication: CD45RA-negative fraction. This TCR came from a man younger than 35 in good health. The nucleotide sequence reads TGTGCCAGCAGCGCCAACAGGGGAACCAACACCGGGGAGCTGTTTTTT. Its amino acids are CASSANRGTNTGELFF.